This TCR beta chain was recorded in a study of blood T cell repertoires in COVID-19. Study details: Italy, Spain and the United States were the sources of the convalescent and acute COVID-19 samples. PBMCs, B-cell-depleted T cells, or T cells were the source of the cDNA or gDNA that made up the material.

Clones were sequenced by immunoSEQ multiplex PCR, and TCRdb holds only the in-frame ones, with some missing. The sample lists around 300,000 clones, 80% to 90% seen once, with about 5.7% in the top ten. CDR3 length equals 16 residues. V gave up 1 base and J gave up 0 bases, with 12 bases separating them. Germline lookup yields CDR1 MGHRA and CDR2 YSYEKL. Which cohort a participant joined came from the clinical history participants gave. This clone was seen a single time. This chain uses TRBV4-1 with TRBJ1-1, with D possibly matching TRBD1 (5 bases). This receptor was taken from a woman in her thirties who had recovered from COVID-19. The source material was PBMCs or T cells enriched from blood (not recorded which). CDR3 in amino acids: CASSQAYKGMNTEAFF. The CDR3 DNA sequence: TGCGCCAGCAGCCAAGCCTATAAGGGGATGAACACTGAAGCTTTCTTT.